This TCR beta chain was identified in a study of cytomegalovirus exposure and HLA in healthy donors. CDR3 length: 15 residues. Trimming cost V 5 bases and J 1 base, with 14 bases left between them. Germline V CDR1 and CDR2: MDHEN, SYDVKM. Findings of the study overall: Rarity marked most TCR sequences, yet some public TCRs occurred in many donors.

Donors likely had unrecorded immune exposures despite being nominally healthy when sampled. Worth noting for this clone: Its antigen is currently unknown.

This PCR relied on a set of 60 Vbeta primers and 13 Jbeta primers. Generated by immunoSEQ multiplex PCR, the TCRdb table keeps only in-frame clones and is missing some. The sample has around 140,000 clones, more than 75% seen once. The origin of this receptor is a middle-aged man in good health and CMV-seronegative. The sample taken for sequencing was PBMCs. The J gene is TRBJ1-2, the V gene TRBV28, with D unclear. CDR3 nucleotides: TGTGCCAGCAGTGGCTTGGGCACCTATAACTATGGCTACACCTTC. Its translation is CASSGLGTYNYGYTF.